This T cell receptor (beta chain) was identified in a study of T cells in Graves' hyperthyroidism and ophthalmopathy. Turning to the study itself: Pretreatment peripheral blood was obtained at initial diagnosis.

Every diagnosis used clinical symptoms, serum thyroxine and TRAb, thyroid ultrasound and orbital computed tomography. The V gene lost 0 bases and the J gene lost 2 bases, with 10 bases spanning the gap. The CDR3 runs to 15 residues. Germline V CDR1 and CDR2: MNHNS, SASEGT. TCR beta CDR3 region amplification was performed from RNA transcripts. RT-PCR in the first round (using the HTBI primer set) targeted the TCR CDR3. TCRdb independently ran MiXCR on the multiplex PCR reads; one entry per CDR3 protein. Seen here are around 300,000 distinct CDR3 sequences, approximately 21% observed once, and the top ten hold around 60%.

This receptor was taken from a man between 25 and 39 years old with Graves' ophthalmopathy. This chain joins TRBV6-1 and TRBJ1-2, with D possibly matching TRBD1 (5 bases). The sample consisted of blood. CDR3 nucleotides: TGTGCCAGCAGTGAAGCGGCAGGGACCAACTATGGCTACACCTTC. Residues: CASSEAAGTNYGYTF.